Following are 29 T cell receptor beta chains from one sample sequenced in a study of blood T cells in healthy people across ages. The second PCR ran about 6 to 11 cycles with a sample-barcoded 5' primer and J-beta primers. TCRdb reprocessed the 5' RACE reads with MiXCR, giving one entry per CDR3 protein. Of about 1 million distinct CDR3 sequences listed, 40% to 55% were seen once; the top ten hold approximately 17%. The sequenced sample was blood. The source is a woman aged 55-70 years in good health.

V gene TRBV6-6 combines with J gene TRBJ2-4; no clear D gene. Judging by the DNA end, TRBJ2-7 fits better; the J call may be wrong. Germline loops: CDR1 MNHNY, CDR2 SVGAGI (reference sequence). The length of the CDR3 is 14 residues. CDR3 coding DNA: TGTGCCAGCAGTTACAATTCGTTGGGTTACGAGCAGTACTTC. Translated, it gives CASSYNSLGYEQYF.

This clonotype was observed a handful of times. CDR3 DNA: TGTGCCAGCAGCCAAGATATCACAGGTGGAGAAGGCTACACCTTC. Encoded protein: CASSQDITGGEGYTF. V is TRBV14 and J is TRBJ1-2, with D possibly being TRBD1 (5 bases). Trimming stripped 0 bases from V and 8 bases from J, with 16 bases between. Germline CDR1 reads SGHDN; CDR2 reads FVKESK. This CDR3 region has 15 residues.

This clonotype appeared a few times. The chain joins TRBV27 to TRBJ2-7; D remains unclear. V lost 5 bases and J 3 bases, leaving 11 bases between the germline ends. CDR3 size: 13 residues. Germline V CDR1 and CDR2: MNHEY, SMNVEV (reference sequence). In DNA form, the CDR3 reads TGTGCCAGCAGTGTTCAAGGGAACTACGAGCAGTACTTC. It encodes CASSVQGNYEQYF.

V gene TRBV28 combines with J gene TRBJ2-2; TRBD2 agrees at 10 bases. Germline assignment: CDR1 MDHEN and CDR2 SYDVKM. V was pared by 10 bases and J by 7 bases, with 15 bases of the junction left unmatched. The CDR3 loop spans 16 amino acids. As DNA, the CDR3 is TGTGCCACCCGTTTAGAAGCGGGAGGGCCTTTCGGGGAGCTGTTTTTT. Translated, it gives CATRLEAGGPFGELFF.

This clonotype was observed a few times. The chain combines TRBV12-3 or TRBV12-4 with TRBJ2-5; 10 positions agree with TRBD1. After removal of 4 bases from V and 5 bases from J, the junction contained 10 bases not matched to a gene. This CDR3 is 16 amino acids long. The CDR3 nucleotides are TGTGCCAGCAGTTCCGACAGGGGGCACCTGAGGGAGACCCAGTACTTC. The encoded protein is CASSSDRGHLRETQYF.

This clonotype has ten or more counts. The chain has TRBV7-2 and TRBJ2-7, with D possibly matching TRBD2 (5 bases). The V gene lost 2 bases and the J gene lost 6 bases, with 14 bases spanning the gap. This CDR3 spans 14 amino acids. Germline CDR1 is SGHTA and CDR2 is FQGNSA. The CDR3 sequence is CASSLSGLSPEQYF. CDR3 bases: TGTGCCAGCAGCTTAAGCGGCCTTTCCCCCGAGCAGTACTTC.

The J gene is TRBJ2-1, the V gene TRBV28; 13 nucleotides line up with TRBD2. The CDR3 totals 17 residues. Per germline, CDR1 MDHEN and CDR2 SYDVKM. V trimming: 1 base; J trimming: 6 bases; junction bases outside the gene matches: 6. The CDR3: CASSLYRLAGGSNEQFF. The CDR3 bases are TGTGCCAGCAGTTTATATCGACTAGCGGGAGGTAGCAATGAGCAGTTCTTC. The whole variable domain, remainder taken from reference TRBV28 and TRBJ2-1, is DVKVTQSSRYLVKRTGEKVFLECVQDMDHENMFWYRQDPGLGLRLIYFSYDVKMKEKGDIPEGYSVSREKKERFSLILESASTNQTSMYLCASSLYRLAGGSNEQFFGPGTRLTVL.

Only a few counts were recorded for this clonotype. This sequence may be a read error, since a much larger clone differs from it by one base. The chain links TRBV28 to TRBJ2-1; unclear D gene. The better agreement between TRBJ2-7 and the DNA end casts doubt on the J call. There are 14 residues in the CDR3. Germline-derived CDR1 and CDR2 are MDHEN and SYDVKM. CDR3 residues: CASRQTSSYNEQYF. For the CDR3, the DNA is TGTGCCAGCAGACAGACCAGCTCCTACAATGAGCAGTACTTC.

This clonotype was counted between two and nine times. The rearrangement uses TRBV20-1 and TRBJ2-7; 10 nucleotides align to TRBD2. CDR1 and CDR2 (germline): DFQATT, SNEGSKA (reference sequence). After removal of 2 bases from V and 6 bases from J, the junction contained 13 bases not matched to a gene. The CDR3 covers 16 residues. CDR3 nucleotides: TGCAGTGCTAGAAGCGCGGGTCTAGCGGGAGCAGGCGAGCAGTACTTC. Translating it yields CSARSAGLAGAGEQYF.

The chain couples TRBV20-1 to TRBJ1-6, with D unclear. Trimming pared 3 bases from V and 14 bases from J, leaving 14 bases between. CDR3 size: 12 residues. CDR1 is DFQATT, CDR2 SNEGSKA, per germline (reference sequence). CDR3 nucleotide sequence: TGCAGTGCTAGGGCAGACCTAGCGTCCCTCCACTTT. Translated: CSARADLASLHF.

The chain uses TRBV29-1 and TRBJ2-4, with D possibly matching TRBD1 (6 bases). The J call is in doubt because the DNA end fits TRBJ2-7 better. The CDR3 covers 11 residues. Looked up from germline, CDR1 is SQVTM and CDR2 is ANQGSEA. The CDR3 is CSVETGNEQYF. DNA for the CDR3: TGCAGCGTTGAGACAGGCAACGAGCAGTACTTC.

The V call is TRBV27, the J call TRBJ2-7; 8 positions agree with TRBD1. Germline V gene lookup returns CDR1 MNHEY and CDR2 SMNVEV (reference sequence). This CDR3 comprises 16 residues. V lost 3 bases and J lost 5; bases outside the gene matches: 12. CDR3 sequence: CASSFDPGQAADEQYF. DNA for the CDR3: TGTGCCAGCAGTTTCGACCCGGGACAGGCCGCCGACGAGCAGTACTTC.

This rearrangement joins TRBV3-1 to TRBJ2-6; TRBD1 or TRBD2 may be the D gene (6 bases each). This CDR3 has 18 amino acids. Trimming pared 1 base from V and 1 base from J, leaving 14 bases between. The V gene's germline CDR1 is LGHDT and CDR2 YNNKEL (reference sequence). This CDR3 is CASSQVSGEASGANVLTF. The CDR3 coding sequence is TGTGCCAGCAGCCAAGTTTCAGGGGAGGCGTCTGGGGCCAACGTCCTGACTTTC.

The rearrangement links TRBV24-1 to TRBJ2-7, with 7 bases identical to TRBD1. With V trimmed by 3 bases and J by 6 bases, 10 bases remained unmatched. This CDR3 comprises 15 residues. CDR1 KGHDR and CDR2 SFDVKD come from the germline V gene. As DNA, the CDR3 is TGTGCCACCAGTGATACCCGGGACAGCCCCTGCGAGCAGTACTTC. It is translated as CATSDTRDSPCEQYF.

The CDR3 DNA reads TGCAGTGCTAGAGCTGAGGACAGGAATGACGAGCAGTACTTC. It is translated as CSARAEDRNDEQYF. The chain employs TRBV20-1 and TRBJ2-5; 7 bases agree with TRBD1. The last part of the DNA fits TRBJ2-7 better; the J call may be wrong. CDR1 and CDR2 from the germline V gene are DFQATT and SNEGSKA (reference sequence). This CDR3 has 14 amino acids.

V is TRBV24-1 and J is TRBJ2-3; weak D call: TRBD1 (5 bases). The germline V gene encodes CDR1 KGHDR and CDR2 SFDVKD. Deletions cut 5 bases from V and 4 bases from J, with 15 bases between. The CDR3 consists of 15 residues. Written as DNA, the CDR3 is TGTGCCACCAGTGTAGGGTCAGGGTGGGCAGATACGCAGTATTTT. Translating gives CATSVGSGWADTQYF.

This clonotype was observed a handful of times. This rearrangement joins TRBV5-1 to TRBJ2-3; 13 positions match TRBD2. This CDR3 comprises 16 residues. Trimming cost V 5 bases and J 5 bases; bases outside gene matches: 8. Germline V lookup: CDR1 SGHRS, CDR2 YFSETQ. The CDR3 sequence is CASRTGTSGNLDTQYF. CDR3 coding DNA: TGCGCCAGCAGGACCGGGACTAGCGGGAATCTAGATACGCAGTATTTT.

The rearrangement links TRBV20-1 to TRBJ2-7, with 11 nucleotides matching TRBD2. The CDR3 is 13 residues long. J gave up 4 bases and V 6 bases, and 5 bases lay outside the gene matches. CDR1 and CDR2 (germline): DFQATT, SNEGSKA (reference sequence). The CDR3 bases are TGCAGTGCCACGGGACTAGCGGATTACGAGCAGTACTTC. Residues: CSATGLADYEQYF.

This chain links TRBV20-1 with TRBJ2-7; 8 bases map to TRBD2. Unmatched junction bases numbered 4, after V lost 0 bases and J lost 0 bases. There are 15 residues in the CDR3. Germline CDR1 reads DFQATT; CDR2 reads SNEGSKA (reference sequence). For the CDR3, the DNA is TGCAGTGCTAGAGATAGAACTAGCGGCTCCTACGAGCAGTACTTC. Translating gives CSARDRTSGSYEQYF.

This clonotype was recorded only once. This chain connects TRBV27 to TRBJ2-7, with D tentatively TRBD2 (6 bases). CDR3 length equals 15 residues. V lost 2 bases, J lost 6 bases, and 17 bases lay in between. Germline V gene data show CDR1 as MNHEY and CDR2 as SMNVEV (reference sequence). This chain's CDR3 is CASSLLREPGPEQYF. CDR3 nucleotide sequence: TGTGCCAGCAGTTTACTCCGGGAGCCGGGCCCCGAGCAGTACTTC.

The V and J genes are TRBV6-1 and TRBJ1-5, with D unclear. The CDR3 has 13 amino acids. Between the trimmed V and J ends, which lost 3 bases and 6 bases, there was a span of 9 bases. The germline CDR1 and CDR2 sequences are MNHNS and SASEGT. The CDR3 spells CASSERRGQPQHF. CDR3 nucleotides: TGTGCCAGCAGTGAGCGACGGGGTCAGCCCCAGCATTTT.

This clonotype was counted a few times. This chain links TRBV9 with TRBJ2-1; TRBD1 agrees at 9 bases. Germline V gives CDR1 SGDLS, CDR2 YYNGEE. Trimming took 3 bases from V and 5 from J; bases not matched to a gene: 3. The CDR3 spans 14 residues. CDR3 in amino acids: CASSAGTGHNEQFF. CDR3 sequence (DNA): TGTGCCAGCAGCGCCGGGACAGGGCACAATGAGCAGTTCTTC.

This chain joins TRBV29-1 and TRBJ2-1; 11 positions agree with TRBD2. Germline V gene lookup returns CDR1 SQVTM and CDR2 ANQGSEA. The CDR3 is 15 residues long. Unmatched junction bases numbered 15, after V lost 4 bases and J lost 13 bases. The CDR3, as DNA: TGCAGCGTTGTATTGGGAACGTTAGCGGGAGGGAGACAGTTCTTC. It yields the protein CSVVLGTLAGGRQFF.

This clonotype occurred a few times. This chain connects TRBV28 to TRBJ1-5, with a tentative D call TRBD1 (6 bases). V was clipped by 6 bases and J by 6 bases, with 18 bases between them. The CDR3 consists of 15 residues. Germline values: CDR1 MDHEN, CDR2 SYDVKM. In DNA form, the CDR3 reads TGTGCCAGCAGCTCCCCTTTCAGGGGTATTCAGCCCCAGCATTTT. The encoded protein is CASSSPFRGIQPQHF.

The chain has TRBV6-5 and TRBJ2-1; possible D gene TRBD2, 6 bases. V was cut by 1 base and J by 4 bases, with 14 bases left in between. The CDR3 runs to 16 residues. Germline-derived CDR1 and CDR2 are MNHEY and SVGAGI. In DNA form, the CDR3 reads TGTGCCAGCAGTTACTTCGGGACTGCCACATACAATGAGCAGTTCTTC. Its translation: CASSYFGTATYNEQFF.

The chain uses TRBV4-2 and TRBJ2-7; either TRBD1 or TRBD2 may supply D (5 bases each). V was trimmed by 2 bases and J by 5 bases, leaving 19 bases between them. The length of the CDR3 is 16 residues. Germline loops: CDR1 LGHNA, CDR2 YNFKEQ. The CDR3 region is CASSQLSLGAKNEQYF. The CDR3 DNA sequence: TGTGCCAGCAGCCAATTGAGTCTCGGGGCTAAGAACGAGCAGTACTTC.

The chain carries TRBV5-1 and TRBJ2-5, with D perhaps TRBD1 or TRBD2 (5 bases each). The CDR3 runs to 15 residues. Trimming left V 5 bases short and J 0 bases short, with 14 bases between. The germline gives CDR1 SGHRS, CDR2 YFSETQ. CDR3 bases: TGCGCCAGCAGTTGGGGACCGACGTACCAAGAGACCCAGTACTTC. Translation gives CASSWGPTYQETQYF.

The J gene is TRBJ1-2, the V gene TRBV30; D might be TRBD1 (5 bases). CDR1 is GTSNPN and CDR2 is SVGIG in the germline V gene (reference sequence). The CDR3 has 13 residues. Trimming cost V 4 bases and J 9 bases, with 18 bases left between them. In DNA, the CDR3 is TGTGCCTGGACCCCTGGGGCAGGGCGTAGCTACACCTTC. Translating gives CAWTPGAGRSYTF.

The chain links TRBV25-1 to TRBJ2-1, with 13 nucleotides matching TRBD2. The ends lost 4 bases at V and 8 bases at J; junction bases unmatched: 5. Germline V gene data show CDR1 as MGHDK and CDR2 as SYGVNS. The CDR3 consists of 15 residues. The CDR3 sequence is CASSATSGRGYEQFF. The CDR3 DNA is TGTGCCAGCAGTGCTACTAGCGGGAGGGGTTATGAGCAGTTCTTC.